The entry below describes one TCR beta chain. Its antigen remains unidentified. No clone much larger than this one lies a single base away; base qualities are absent. The junction shows trimming of 4 bases on V and 0 bases on J, plus 16 bases between the germline ends. There are 17 amino acids in the CDR3, from cysteine to phenylalanine inclusive. Only the CDR3 DNA is retained, 51 bases long and in frame from the first base. According to the germline V gene, CDR1 reads SGHVS and CDR2 reads FQNEAQ. TCRdb records Illumina HiSeq 1500 as the sequencer. Using fastp at Q25 and MiXCR, TCRdb reprocessed the public reads and kept productive beta chains. Rows with one shared CDR3 protein collapse into an entry with the most common genes and DNA. The sample has about 310,000 distinct CDR3 sequences on record, approximately 25% of them singletons. The top ten clonotypes cover about an eighth of the sample. The data stem from a study of T cell repertoires in cytomegalovirus infection (dated by TCRdb to between 2017 and 2020). About the study as a whole: Peptide stimulations targeted recently identified HLA-C-restricted CMV epitopes, whose presentation resists viral immunomodulation, together with well-studied HLA-B-restricted epitopes. The HLA type of each donor mattered for the analysis, because public TCR beta signatures pointed to carriage of CMV infection along with the matching HLA type. The investigation overall reported the following: Cumulative frequency of public TCR beta family members discriminated carriers of CMV infection plus the relevant HLA type in this cohort and an independent roughly 330-donor cohort. The ex vivo response was dominated by HLA-C-restricted CMV-specific TCR beta clonotypes, and the single most frequent clonotype in two of eight donors was supplied by these HLA-C-restricted clonotypes.

Reading the label with the study, this specimen's treatment or condition is: in vitro stimulation with specific CMV peptide epitopes to enrich CMV-specific T cells. The sequence came from a human donor in good health (CMV status not recorded). Some clones in this sample may be carry-over from other donors' samples. The sequence links TRBV7-8 to TRBJ1-5; a weak D assignment points to TRBD1 (6 bases agree). The material sequenced was cultured PBMCs, taken from culture after CMV antigen stimulation. The CDR3 corresponds to CASSSSRDKYSNQPQHF. The nucleotides read TGTGCCAGCAGCTCCAGCCGGGACAAATATAGCAATCAGCCCCAGCATTTT.